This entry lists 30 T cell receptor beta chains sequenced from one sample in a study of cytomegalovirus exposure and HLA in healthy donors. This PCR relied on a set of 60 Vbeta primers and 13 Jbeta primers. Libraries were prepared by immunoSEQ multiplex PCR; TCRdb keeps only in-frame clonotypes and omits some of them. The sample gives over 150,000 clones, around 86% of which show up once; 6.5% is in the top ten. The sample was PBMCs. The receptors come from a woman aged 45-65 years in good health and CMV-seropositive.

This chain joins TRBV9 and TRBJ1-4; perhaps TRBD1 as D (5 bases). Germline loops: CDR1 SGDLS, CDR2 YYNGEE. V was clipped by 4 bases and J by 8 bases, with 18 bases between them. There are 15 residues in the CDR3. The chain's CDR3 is CASSPGLDMREKLFF. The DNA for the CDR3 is TGTGCCAGCAGCCCCGGGTTGGACATGAGAGAAAAACTGTTTTTT.

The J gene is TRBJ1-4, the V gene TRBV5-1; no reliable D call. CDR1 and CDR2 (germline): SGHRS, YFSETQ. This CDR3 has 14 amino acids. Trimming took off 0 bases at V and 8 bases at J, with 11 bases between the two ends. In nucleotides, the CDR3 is TGCGCCAGCAGCTTGGCAGGCCATGGGGAAAAACTGTTTTTT. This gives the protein CASSLAGHGEKLFF.

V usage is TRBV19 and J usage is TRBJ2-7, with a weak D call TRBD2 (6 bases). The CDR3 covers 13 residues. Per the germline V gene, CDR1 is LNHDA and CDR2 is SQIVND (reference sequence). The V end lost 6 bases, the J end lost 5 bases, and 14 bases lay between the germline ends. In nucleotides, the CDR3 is TGTGCCAGTAGAAGCGGGCCATTCGACGAGCAGTACTTC. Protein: CASRSGPFDEQYF.

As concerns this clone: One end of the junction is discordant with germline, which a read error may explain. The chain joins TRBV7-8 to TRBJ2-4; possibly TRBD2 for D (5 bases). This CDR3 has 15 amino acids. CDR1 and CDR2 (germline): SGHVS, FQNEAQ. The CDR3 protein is CASSPRTEAKNSQYF. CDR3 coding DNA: TGTGCCAGCAGCCCAAGGACTGAGGCCAAAAACAGTCAGTACTTC.

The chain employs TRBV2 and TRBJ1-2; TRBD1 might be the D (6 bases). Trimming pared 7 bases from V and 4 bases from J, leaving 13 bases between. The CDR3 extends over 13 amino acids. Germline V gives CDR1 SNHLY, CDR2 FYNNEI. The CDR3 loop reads CASNGQSTYGYTF. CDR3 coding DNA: TGTGCCAGCAATGGACAGAGTACCTATGGCTACACCTTC.

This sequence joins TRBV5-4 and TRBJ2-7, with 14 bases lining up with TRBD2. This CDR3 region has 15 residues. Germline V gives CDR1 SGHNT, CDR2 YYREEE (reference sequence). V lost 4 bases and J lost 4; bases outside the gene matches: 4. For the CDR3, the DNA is TGTGCCAGCAGCCCGGGACTAGCGGGAGCATACGAGCAGTACTTC. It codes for CASSPGLAGAYEQYF.

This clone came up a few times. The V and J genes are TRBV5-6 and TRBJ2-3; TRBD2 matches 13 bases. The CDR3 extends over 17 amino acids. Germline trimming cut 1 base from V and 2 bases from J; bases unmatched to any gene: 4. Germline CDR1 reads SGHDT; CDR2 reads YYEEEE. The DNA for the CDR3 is TGTGCCAGCAGCTTGCAACTAGCGGGAGGGTACACAGATACGCAGTATTTT. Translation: CASSLQLAGGYTDTQYF.

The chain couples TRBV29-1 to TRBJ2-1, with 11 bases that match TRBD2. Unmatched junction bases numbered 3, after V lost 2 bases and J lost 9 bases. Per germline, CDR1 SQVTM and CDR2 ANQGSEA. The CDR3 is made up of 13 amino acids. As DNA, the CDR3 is TGCAGCGTTGAACCTAGCGGGGGGCCTGAGCAGTTCTTC. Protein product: CSVEPSGGPEQFF.

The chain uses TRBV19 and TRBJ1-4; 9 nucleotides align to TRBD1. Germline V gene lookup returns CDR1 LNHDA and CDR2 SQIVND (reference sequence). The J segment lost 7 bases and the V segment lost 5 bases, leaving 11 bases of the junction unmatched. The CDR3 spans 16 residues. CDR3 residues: CASSPGQGVRGEKLFF. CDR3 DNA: TGTGCCAGTAGTCCGGGACAGGGCGTGCGTGGTGAAAAACTGTTTTTT.

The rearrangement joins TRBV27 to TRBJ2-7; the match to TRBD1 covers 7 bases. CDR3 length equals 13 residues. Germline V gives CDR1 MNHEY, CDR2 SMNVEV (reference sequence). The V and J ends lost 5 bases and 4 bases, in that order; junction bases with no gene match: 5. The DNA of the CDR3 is TGTGCCAGCAGTACCGGGACAGTGTACGAGCAGTACTTC. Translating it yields CASSTGTVYEQYF.

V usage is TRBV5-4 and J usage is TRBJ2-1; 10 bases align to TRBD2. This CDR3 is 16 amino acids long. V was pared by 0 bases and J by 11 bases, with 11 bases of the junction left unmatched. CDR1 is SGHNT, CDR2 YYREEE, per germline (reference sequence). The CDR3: CASSLAGTSARKQQFF. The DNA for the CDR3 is TGTGCCAGCAGCTTGGCGGGGACTAGCGCCAGAAAACAGCAGTTCTTC. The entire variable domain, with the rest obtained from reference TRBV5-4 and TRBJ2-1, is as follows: ETGVTQSPTHLIKTRGQQVTLRCSSQSGHNTVSWYQQALGQGPQFIFQYYREEENGRGNFPPRFSGLQFPNYSSELNVNALELDDSALYLCASSLAGTSARKQQFFGPGTRLTVL.

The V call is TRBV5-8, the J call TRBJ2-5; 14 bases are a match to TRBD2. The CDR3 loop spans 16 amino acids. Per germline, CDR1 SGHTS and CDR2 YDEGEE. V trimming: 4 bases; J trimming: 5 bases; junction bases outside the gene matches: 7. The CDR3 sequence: CASSPTSGGAGETQYF. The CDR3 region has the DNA TGTGCCAGCAGCCCGACTAGCGGGGGGGCCGGGGAGACCCAGTACTTC.

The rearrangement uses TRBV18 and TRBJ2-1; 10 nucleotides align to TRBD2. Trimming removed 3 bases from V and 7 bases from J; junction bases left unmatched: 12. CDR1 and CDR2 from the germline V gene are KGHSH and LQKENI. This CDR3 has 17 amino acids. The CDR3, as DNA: TGTGCCAGCTCACCCCCCCTAGGAAGCGGGGGGGCTAATGAGCAGTTCTTC. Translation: CASSPPLGSGGANEQFF. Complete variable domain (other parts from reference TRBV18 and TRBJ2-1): NAGVMQNPRHLVRRRGQEARLRCSPMKGHSHVYWYRQLPEEGLKFMVYLQKENIIDESGMPKERFSAEFPKEGPSILRIQQVVRGDSAAYFCASSPPLGSGGANEQFFGPGTRLTVL.

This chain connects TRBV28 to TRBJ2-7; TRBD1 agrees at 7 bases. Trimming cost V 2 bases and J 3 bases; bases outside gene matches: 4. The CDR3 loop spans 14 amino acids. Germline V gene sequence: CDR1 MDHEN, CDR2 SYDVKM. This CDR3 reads CASSLTGQIYEQYF. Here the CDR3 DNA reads TGTGCCAGCAGTTTAACGGGACAGATCTACGAGCAGTACTTC.

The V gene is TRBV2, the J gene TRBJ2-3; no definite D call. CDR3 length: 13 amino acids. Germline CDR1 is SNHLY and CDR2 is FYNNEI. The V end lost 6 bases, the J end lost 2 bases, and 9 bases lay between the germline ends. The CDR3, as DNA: TGTGCCAGCAGCCTATCTTCCACAGATACGCAGTATTTT. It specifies CASSLSSTDTQYF.

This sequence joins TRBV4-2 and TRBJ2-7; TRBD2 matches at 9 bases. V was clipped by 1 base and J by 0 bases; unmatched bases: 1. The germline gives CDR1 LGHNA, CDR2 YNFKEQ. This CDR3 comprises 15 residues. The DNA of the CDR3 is TGTGCCAGCAGCCAAGGGACTAGCGACTCCTACGAGCAGTACTTC. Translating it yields CASSQGTSDSYEQYF.

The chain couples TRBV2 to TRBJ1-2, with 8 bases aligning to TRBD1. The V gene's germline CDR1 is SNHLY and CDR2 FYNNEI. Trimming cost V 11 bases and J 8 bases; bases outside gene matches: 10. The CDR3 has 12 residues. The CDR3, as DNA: TGTGCCGGTAACACAGGGGGGAGCGGCTACACCTTC. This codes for CAGNTGGSGYTF.

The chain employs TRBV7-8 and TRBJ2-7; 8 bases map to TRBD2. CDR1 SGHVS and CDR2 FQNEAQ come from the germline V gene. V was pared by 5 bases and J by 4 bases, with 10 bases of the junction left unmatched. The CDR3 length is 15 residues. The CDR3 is CASSVVLAGRYEQYF. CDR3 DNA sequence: TGTGCCAGCAGCGTTGTGTTAGCGGGAAGGTACGAGCAGTACTTC.

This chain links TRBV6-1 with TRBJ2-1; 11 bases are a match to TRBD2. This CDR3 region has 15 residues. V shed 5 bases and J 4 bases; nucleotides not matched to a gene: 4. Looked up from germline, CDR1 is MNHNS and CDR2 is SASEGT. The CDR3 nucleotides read TGTGCCAGCAGTCCCCGGACTAGCGGGTACAATGAGCAGTTCTTC. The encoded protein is CASSPRTSGYNEQFF.

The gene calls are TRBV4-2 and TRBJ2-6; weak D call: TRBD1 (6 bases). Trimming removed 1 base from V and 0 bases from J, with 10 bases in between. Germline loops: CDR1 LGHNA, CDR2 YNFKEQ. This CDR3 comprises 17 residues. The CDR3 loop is CASSQGTASSGANVLTF. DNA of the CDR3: TGTGCCAGCAGCCAAGGGACAGCGAGCTCTGGGGCCAACGTCCTGACTTTC.

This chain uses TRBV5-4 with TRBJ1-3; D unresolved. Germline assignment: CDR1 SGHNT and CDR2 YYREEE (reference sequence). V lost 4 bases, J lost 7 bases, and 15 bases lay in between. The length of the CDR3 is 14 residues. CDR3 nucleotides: TGTGCCAGCAGCCCCGATTCTCGGCGGAACACCATATATTTT. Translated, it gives CASSPDSRRNTIYF.

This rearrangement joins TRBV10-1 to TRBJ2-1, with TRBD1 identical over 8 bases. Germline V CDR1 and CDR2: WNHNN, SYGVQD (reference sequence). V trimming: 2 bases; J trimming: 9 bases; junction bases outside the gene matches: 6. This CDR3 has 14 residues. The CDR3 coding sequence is TGCGCCAGCAGTGAGACCCAGGGGGCAGGTGAGCAGTTCTTC. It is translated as CASSETQGAGEQFF.

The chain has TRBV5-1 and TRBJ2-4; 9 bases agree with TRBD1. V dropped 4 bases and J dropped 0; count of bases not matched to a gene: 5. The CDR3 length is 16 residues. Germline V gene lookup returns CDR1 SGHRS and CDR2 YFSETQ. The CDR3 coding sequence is TGCGCCAGCAGCCTGGGGACAGGGCTAGCCAAAAACATTCAGTACTTC. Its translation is CASSLGTGLAKNIQYF.

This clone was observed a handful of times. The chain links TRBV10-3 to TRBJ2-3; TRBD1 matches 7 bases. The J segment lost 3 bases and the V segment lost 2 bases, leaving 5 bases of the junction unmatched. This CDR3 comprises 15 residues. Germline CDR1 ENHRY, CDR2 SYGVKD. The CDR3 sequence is CAISERQGGTDTQYF. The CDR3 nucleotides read TGTGCCATCAGTGAGCGACAGGGTGGGACAGATACGCAGTATTTT.

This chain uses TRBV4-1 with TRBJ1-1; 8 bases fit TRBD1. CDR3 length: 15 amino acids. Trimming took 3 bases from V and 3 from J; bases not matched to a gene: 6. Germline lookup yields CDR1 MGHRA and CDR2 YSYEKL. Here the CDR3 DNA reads TGCGCCAGCAGCCATATGGACAGGGCGCACACTGAAGCTTTCTTT. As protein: CASSHMDRAHTEAFF.

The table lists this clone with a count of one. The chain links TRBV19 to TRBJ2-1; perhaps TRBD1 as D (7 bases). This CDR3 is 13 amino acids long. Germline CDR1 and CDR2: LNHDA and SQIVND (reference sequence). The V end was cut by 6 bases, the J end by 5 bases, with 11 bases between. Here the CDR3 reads CASSQGGNNEQFF. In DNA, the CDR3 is TGTGCCAGTAGCCAGGGGGGCAACAATGAGCAGTTCTTC.

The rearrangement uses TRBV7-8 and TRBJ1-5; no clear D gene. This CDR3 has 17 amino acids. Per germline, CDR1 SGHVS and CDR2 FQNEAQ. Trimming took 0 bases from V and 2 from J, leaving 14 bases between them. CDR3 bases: TGTGCCAGCAGCTTAGCGATAACTGGGCTCGGCAATCAGCCCCAGCATTTT. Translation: CASSLAITGLGNQPQHF.

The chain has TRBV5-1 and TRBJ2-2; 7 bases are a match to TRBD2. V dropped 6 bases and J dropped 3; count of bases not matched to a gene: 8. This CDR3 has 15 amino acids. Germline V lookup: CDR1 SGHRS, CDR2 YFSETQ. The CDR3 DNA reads TGCGCCAGCAAACGGGCGAGCGGGGACACCGGGGAGCTGTTTTTT. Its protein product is CASKRASGDTGELFF.

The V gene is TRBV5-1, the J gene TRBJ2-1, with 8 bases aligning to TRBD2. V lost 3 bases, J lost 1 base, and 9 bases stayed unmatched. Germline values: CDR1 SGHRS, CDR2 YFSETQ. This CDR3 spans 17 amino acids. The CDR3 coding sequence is TGCGCCAGCAGCTCGTCGGGGGGGGGCTTATCCTACAATGAGCAGTTCTTC. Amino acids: CASSSSGGGLSYNEQFF.

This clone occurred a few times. CDR3 in amino acids: CASSPLPSGTSGAFETQYF. Written as DNA, the CDR3 is TGTGCCAGCAGCCCACTCCCCTCCGGGACTAGCGGGGCGTTTGAGACCCAGTACTTC. This sequence joins TRBV13 and TRBJ2-5; TRBD2 agrees at 13 bases. In germline, CDR1 is PRHDT, CDR2 FYEKMQ (reference sequence). V gave up 5 bases and J gave up 5 bases; unmatched junction bases: 17. This CDR3 is 19 amino acids long. Looking up the rest from reference TRBV13 and TRBJ2-5 gives the full variable domain: AAGVIQSPRHLIKEKRETATLKCYPIPRHDTVYWYQQGPGQDPQFLISFYEKMQSDKGSIPDRFSAQQFSDYHSELNMSSLELGDSALYFCASSPLPSGTSGAFETQYFGPGTRLLVL.